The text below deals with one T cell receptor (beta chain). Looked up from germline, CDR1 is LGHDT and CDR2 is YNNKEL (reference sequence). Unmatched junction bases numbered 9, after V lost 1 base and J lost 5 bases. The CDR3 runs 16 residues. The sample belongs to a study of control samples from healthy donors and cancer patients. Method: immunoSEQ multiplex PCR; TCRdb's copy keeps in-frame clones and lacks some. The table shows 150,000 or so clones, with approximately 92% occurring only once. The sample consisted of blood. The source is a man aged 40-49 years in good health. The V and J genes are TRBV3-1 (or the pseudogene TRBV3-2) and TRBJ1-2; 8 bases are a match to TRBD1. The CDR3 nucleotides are TGTGCCAGCAGCCAAGCAGGGGGCGCTGGTAGTTATGGCTACACCTTC. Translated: CASSQAGGAGSYGYTF.